Detailed here is one T cell receptor (beta chain). This entry belongs to a study of T cell responses to AZD1222 COVID-19 vaccine. The CDR3 totals 13 residues. V gave up 0 bases and J gave up 5 bases, with 6 bases separating them. The germline V gene has CDR1 SGHDT and CDR2 YYEEEE. TCRdb's table, derived via immunoSEQ multiplex PCR, lists solely in-frame clones and lacks some. Here the sample spans 100,000 or so clones, 85% to 90% being singletons. This TCR was recovered from an adult in good health. The rearrangement links TRBV5-6 to TRBJ1-5, with D unresolved. The sequencing used peripheral blood, collected on day 0 of AZD1222 vaccination. The CDR3 DNA reads TGTGCCAGCAGCTTGGGACCCTATCAGCCCCAGCATTTT. This encodes CASSLGPYQPQHF.